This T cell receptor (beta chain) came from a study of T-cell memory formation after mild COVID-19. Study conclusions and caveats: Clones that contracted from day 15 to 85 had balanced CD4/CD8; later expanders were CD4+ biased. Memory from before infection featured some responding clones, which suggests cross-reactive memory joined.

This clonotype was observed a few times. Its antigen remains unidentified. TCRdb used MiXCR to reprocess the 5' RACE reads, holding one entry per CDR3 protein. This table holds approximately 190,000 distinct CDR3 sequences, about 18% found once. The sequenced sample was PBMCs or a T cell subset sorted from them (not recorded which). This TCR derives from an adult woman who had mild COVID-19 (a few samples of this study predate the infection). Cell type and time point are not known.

The CDR3 bases are TGTGCCTGCGGACTAGATTTAGTTCGAGAGACCCAGTACTTC. Protein: CACGLDLVRETQYF. The chain employs TRBV30 and TRBJ2-5, with 7 bases that match TRBD2. The CDR3 is 14 amino acids. J was trimmed by 4 bases and V by 6 bases; bases with no gene match: 11. The germline V gene encodes CDR1 GTSNPN and CDR2 SVGIG (reference sequence).